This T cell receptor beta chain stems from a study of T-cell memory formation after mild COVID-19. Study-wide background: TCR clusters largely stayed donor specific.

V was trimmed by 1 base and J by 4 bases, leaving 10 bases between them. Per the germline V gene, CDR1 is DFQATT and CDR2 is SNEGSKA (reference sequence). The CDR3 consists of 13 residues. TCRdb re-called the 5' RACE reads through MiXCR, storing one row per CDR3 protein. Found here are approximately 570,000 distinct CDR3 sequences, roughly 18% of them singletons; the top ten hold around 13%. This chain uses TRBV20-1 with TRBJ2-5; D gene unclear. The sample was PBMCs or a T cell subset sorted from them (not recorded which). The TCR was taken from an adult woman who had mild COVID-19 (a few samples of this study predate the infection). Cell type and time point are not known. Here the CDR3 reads CSARVVAGETQYF. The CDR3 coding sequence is TGCAGTGCTAGAGTTGTAGCAGGAGAGACCCAGTACTTC.